These 23 T cell receptor beta chains came from one sample sequenced in a study of blood T cell repertoires in COVID-19 (TCRdb year 2020). Libraries were constructed by the immunoSEQ multiplex PCR assay. TCRdb obtained this table from immuneACCESS and retained in-frame rearrangements with V and J assigned. These tables miss some clones; where compared with another copy, unresolved V genes account for less than half of the shortfall, and the remainder is unexplained. The sample table lists more than 300,000 clones, 90% of them with a count of one. 3.5% to 5% of the sample is held by the ten biggest clonotypes. Source material: PBMCs or T cells enriched from blood (not recorded which). All receptors come from a woman in her 30s who had been exposed to COVID-19.

This chain links TRBV10-3 with TRBJ1-3; 7 bases align to TRBD1. The CDR3 is made up of 15 amino acids. V was clipped by 2 bases and J by 2 bases; unmatched bases: 3. Germline V CDR1 and CDR2: ENHRY, SYGVKD. CDR3 loop: CAISEEGAPGNTIYF. CDR3 coding DNA: TGTGCCATCAGTGAGGAGGGGGCGCCTGGAAACACCATATATTTT.

The chain recombines TRBV6-2 or TRBV6-3 with TRBJ1-5, with 10 bases fitting TRBD1. The CDR3 consists of 15 residues. Germline CDR1 MNHEY, CDR2 SVGEGT. Trimming cost V 6 bases and J 7 bases; bases outside gene matches: 9. The CDR3 spells CASSTGQGGRQPQHF. In DNA, the CDR3 is TGTGCCAGCAGCACAGGACAGGGGGGAAGGCAGCCCCAGCATTTT.

This chain joins TRBV9 and TRBJ2-2, with 9 bases that match TRBD2. The CDR3 is made up of 17 amino acids. V lost 2 bases and J lost 1; bases outside the gene matches: 6. Looked up from germline, CDR1 is SGDLS and CDR2 is YYNGEE. The CDR3 is CASSVGSGGLNTGELFF. CDR3 sequence (DNA): TGTGCCAGCAGCGTGGGTAGCGGGGGCTTGAACACCGGGGAGCTGTTTTTT.

The chain couples TRBV5-1 to TRBJ1-2, with D tentatively TRBD1 (5 bases). The CDR3 sequence is 14 residues long. The V end was cut by 4 bases, the J end by 2 bases, with 12 bases between. Germline V CDR1 and CDR2: SGHRS, YFSETQ. The CDR3 DNA is TGCGCCAGCAGCCGGTCCAACAGGAACTATGGCTACACCTTC. It codes for CASSRSNRNYGYTF.

CDR3 coding DNA: TGTGCCAGCAGCCGTGGTTCAGGTGACACTGAAGCTTTCTTT. Amino acid sequence: CASSRGSGDTEAFF. The chain is built from TRBV7-9 and TRBJ1-1; no clear D. The germline V gene encodes CDR1 SEHNR and CDR2 FQNEAQ (reference sequence). V was pared by 5 bases and J by 3 bases, with 13 bases between. The CDR3 extends over 14 amino acids.

In its sample, this clone was seen a few times. The chain recombines TRBV7-7 with TRBJ1-2; 10 bases align to TRBD1. The CDR3 totals 16 residues. Trimming cost V 5 bases and J 4 bases; bases outside gene matches: 10. CDR1 SSHAT and CDR2 FNYEAQ come from the germline V gene (reference sequence). CDR3 sequence reads: CASSDSGQGVVYGYTF. The DNA for the CDR3 is TGTGCCAGCAGCGATAGTGGACAGGGGGTCGTCTATGGCTACACCTTC.

The genes are TRBV7-6 and TRBJ2-4; weak D call: TRBD2 (7 bases). The CDR3 loop spans 16 amino acids. Germline CDR1 is SGHVS and CDR2 is FNYEAQ. V lost 4 bases and J 0 bases, leaving 13 bases between the germline ends. This chain's CDR3 is CASSSLGGPAKNIQYF. In DNA, the CDR3 is TGTGCCAGCAGCTCACTCGGGGGGCCAGCCAAAAACATTCAGTACTTC.

This rearrangement joins TRBV12-3 or TRBV12-4 to TRBJ1-2; 8 bases match TRBD1. J gave up 4 bases and V 7 bases, and 2 bases lay outside the gene matches. The CDR3 extends over 12 amino acids. CDR3 residues: CASTGQGYGYTF. DNA of the CDR3: TGTGCCAGCACCGGACAGGGCTATGGCTACACCTTC.

The V and J genes are TRBV6-6 and TRBJ2-7; 7 bases are shared with TRBD2. In germline, CDR1 is MNHNY, CDR2 SVGAGI (reference sequence). The length of the CDR3 is 13 residues. Unmatched junction bases numbered 1, after V lost 2 bases and J lost 3 bases. CDR3 bases: TGTGCCAGCAGTTACGGACTAGTCTACGAGCAGTACTTC. Residues: CASSYGLVYEQYF.

The V call is TRBV5-4, the J call TRBJ2-7; 9 bases align to TRBD1. The CDR3 has 15 residues. J lost 3 bases, V lost 2 bases, and 6 bases had no gene match. Looked up from germline, CDR1 is SGHNT and CDR2 is YYREEE (reference sequence). The chain's CDR3 is CASSLRTGASYEQYF. The CDR3 DNA follows: TGTGCCAGCAGCTTACGGACAGGGGCGAGCTACGAGCAGTACTTC.

The chain has TRBV3-1 (or the pseudogene TRBV3-2) and TRBJ1-1; no reliable D call. The V gene lost 4 bases and the J gene lost 3 bases, with 12 bases spanning the gap. This CDR3 contains 14 residues. The germline CDR1 and CDR2 sequences are LGHDT and YNNKEL (reference sequence). CDR3 sequence (DNA): TGTGCCAGCAGCCCCTCCCTACGCTACACTGAAGCTTTCTTT. It is translated as CASSPSLRYTEAFF.

V gene TRBV24-1 combines with J gene TRBJ1-1; TRBD1 matches 9 bases. Germline CDR1 KGHDR, CDR2 SFDVKD. Germline trimming cut 7 bases from V and 3 bases from J; bases unmatched to any gene: 2. The CDR3 contains 13 residues. CDR3 loop: CATRGQGHTEAFF. In DNA form, the CDR3 reads TGTGCCACCAGGGGACAGGGCCACACTGAAGCTTTCTTT.

The chain recombines TRBV7-9 with TRBJ2-4; D may be TRBD1 (5 bases). Germline-derived CDR1 and CDR2 are SEHNR and FQNEAQ (reference sequence). V was pared by 1 base and J by 8 bases, with 9 bases between. This CDR3 spans 13 amino acids. The DNA of the CDR3 is TGTGCCAGCAGCTTAGAACAGGCGCACATTCAGTACTTC. This encodes CASSLEQAHIQYF.

The chain uses TRBV3-1 (or the pseudogene TRBV3-2) and TRBJ1-2; D possibly corresponds to TRBD1 (6 bases). In germline, CDR1 is LGHDT, CDR2 YNNKEL (reference sequence). CDR3 size: 16 residues. The germline V and J ends were trimmed by 1 base and 3 bases, with 15 bases remaining between them. The CDR3 DNA is TGTGCCAGCAGCCAAGTCGGAAGGGGGGGAGACTATGGCTACACCTTC. This translates into CASSQVGRGGDYGYTF.

This chain uses TRBV6-1 with TRBJ2-5; TRBD2 agrees at 8 bases. The V segment lost 3 bases and the J segment 5 bases; nucleotides outside the gene matches: 14. The CDR3 length is 17 residues. Germline V CDR1 and CDR2: MNHNS, SASEGT. DNA of the CDR3: TGTGCCAGCAGTGAGGGACCCCCTGCGGGGGGACTGGAGACCCAGTACTTC. As protein: CASSEGPPAGGLETQYF.

The genes are TRBV18 and TRBJ1-6; a weak D match, TRBD1 (5 bases). Between the trimmed V and J ends, which lost 1 base and 10 bases, there was a span of 14 bases. CDR3 length: 15 residues. Germline V gives CDR1 KGHSH, CDR2 LQKENI. The CDR3 DNA follows: TGTGCCAGCTCACCACTAGACAGCTTGGGCTCACCCCTCCACTTT. Translation gives CASSPLDSLGSPLHF.

This chain links TRBV7-8 with TRBJ1-2; TRBD1 matches at 11 bases. V shed 2 bases, J shed 3 bases, and the junction held 2 bases outside the gene matches. The CDR3 is 15 residues long. Germline-derived CDR1 and CDR2 are SGHVS and FQNEAQ. The CDR3 region has the DNA TGTGCCAGCAGCTTAAGGACAGGGGGCGACTATGGCTACACCTTC. Its protein is CASSLRTGGDYGYTF.

The V and J genes are TRBV4-2 and TRBJ1-4; D call uncertain. This CDR3 spans 16 amino acids. The germline V and J ends were trimmed by 0 bases and 4 bases, with 12 bases remaining between them. From germline, CDR1 is LGHNA and CDR2 YNFKEQ. The CDR3 is CASSQDLSRGNEKLFF. For the CDR3, the DNA is TGTGCCAGCAGCCAAGATCTTTCCCGGGGTAATGAAAAACTGTTTTTT.

The chain combines TRBV7-2 with TRBJ2-1; no clear D gene. V shed 1 base and J shed 5 bases, with 6 bases lying between them. There are 13 residues in the CDR3. The germline V gene has CDR1 SGHTA and CDR2 FQGNSA. The CDR3 region is CASSLGPDNEQFF. DNA of the CDR3: TGTGCCAGCAGCTTAGGGCCCGACAATGAGCAGTTCTTC.

This rearrangement joins TRBV27 to TRBJ1-1; a weak D match, TRBD1 (6 bases). Deletions cut 7 bases from V and 1 base from J, with 10 bases between. Germline V gives CDR1 MNHEY, CDR2 SMNVEV (reference sequence). The CDR3 runs 13 residues. Here the CDR3 DNA reads TGTGCCAGCACTTCGGACAGGAACACTGAAGCTTTCTTT. This gives the protein CASTSDRNTEAFF.

This chain uses TRBV5-1 with TRBJ2-3; 8 positions match TRBD2. The germline V gene has CDR1 SGHRS and CDR2 YFSETQ. V shed 3 bases and J 4 bases; nucleotides not matched to a gene: 4. The CDR3 is 14 amino acids. In DNA, the CDR3 is TGCGCCAGCAGCTGGAGCGGGGGTCCAGATACGCAGTATTTT. It specifies CASSWSGGPDTQYF.

This rearrangement joins TRBV4-2 to TRBJ1-2, with 7 bases that match TRBD1. This CDR3 spans 19 amino acids. V lost 1 base, J lost 1 base, and 15 bases stayed unmatched. CDR1 is LGHNA and CDR2 is YNFKEQ in the germline V gene. The CDR3 DNA sequence: TGTGCCAGCAGCCAAGCAACGAGGGGGCCTGAAGCGGTTAACTATGGCTACACCTTC. Protein sequence: CASSQATRGPEAVNYGYTF.

This chain joins TRBV5-6 and TRBJ1-1, with 7 nucleotides matching TRBD1. Germline trimming cut 4 bases from V and 5 bases from J; bases unmatched to any gene: 11. Germline CDR1 and CDR2: SGHDT and YYEEEE. The CDR3 loop spans 15 amino acids. CDR3 residues: CASSAGQKYSTEAFF. CDR3 DNA: TGTGCCAGCAGCGCGGGACAGAAGTACAGTACTGAAGCTTTCTTT.